This TCR beta chain stems from a study of blood T cell repertoires in COVID-19 (dated by TCRdb to about 2020). General notes on the study: The collaborator samples originated in the United States, Italy and Spain and spanned the acute and convalescent phases of COVID-19. Subjects who had been exposed to COVID-19, were actively infected with it, or had recovered from it provided the deeply sampled blood TCRbeta repertoires that made up the dataset. HLA class I and class II types, where available, came from metadata supplied by the sample provider rather than from assay-based typing. The repertoires were made available in a free public database intended to serve as a resource for research on the immune response to SARS-CoV-2. A de-identified subject ID, COVID-19 status, age in years and sex were almost always included in the sample metadata. The samples were drawn from two sources: the first 160 participants of the ongoing ImmuneRACE study, and over 950 subjects contributed by 6 global collaborators. The material from the prospective study consisted of cDNA or gDNA derived from T cells, B-cell-depleted T cells, or PBMCs. On the study overall, not on this receptor specifically: The quantity of clinical and demographic metadata differed by source and by participant and was supplied without curation.

Participants in the prospective study were aged roughly 18 to 90 years, lived in 20 to 30 United States geographic areas, and enrolled through a virtual design. Cohort assignment in the prospective study relied on participant-reported clinical history from a screening survey and a study questionnaire. For ImmuneRACE Cohort 3, a participant was defined as recovered based on two consecutive negative NP/OP PCR tests, clearance by a healthcare professional, or resolution of symptoms. In the prospective study, whole blood, serum and a nasopharyngeal or oropharyngeal swab were collected from each participant by mobile phlebotomists. Additional blood draws and questionnaires over an approximately 2-month period could optionally be provided by prospective study participants. Before DNA extraction, blood samples from the prospective study were shipped at room temperature or frozen. On this clone itself: The antigen it recognizes is unknown. Base qualities are missing; no much larger clone stands one base away.

TCRbeta CDR3 regions were amplified from genomic DNA by means of the immunoSEQ Assay, a bias-controlled multiplex PCR. Processing in the source paper ran as follows. The number of nucleated cells in each sample was estimated from the amplification of reference gene primers within the assay. To quantify the absolute abundance of each unique TCRbeta CDR3 rearrangement, sequence reads were collapsed and filtered. For each sample, productive Simpson clonality was calculated as the square root of Simpson's diversity index over productive rearrangements. What TCRdb holds here is the immuneACCESS table cut down to in-frame rearrangements. Part of the clones is not present; checked against another copy, under half of the missing clones reflect an unresolved V gene, and the others are unexplained. V and J calls and clone size are those listed in that table; D and trimming were worked out from the DNA. The sample data list some 230,000 clones, and almost 85% of these were observed just once. Clones ranked in the top ten supply 15% of the sample.

Trimming takes 6 bases from V and 5 bases from J, and the germline ends sit 28 bases apart. Based on the germline V gene, the CDR1 and CDR2 sequences are MDHEN and SYDVKM. The CDR3 numbers 18 residues from cysteine through phenylalanine. Of all the DNA, just the CDR3 is kept, 54 bases in frame from base 1. The V and J genes are TRBV28 and TRBJ2-5; possibly the D gene is TRBD2, per 7 matching bases. The material sequenced was PBMCs or T cells enriched from blood (not recorded which). This receptor was obtained from a middle-aged man who had recovered from COVID-19. The DNA sequence follows: TGTGCCAGCAGCTCAAGACGGACAGCGGGACTCAAGGGGGAGACCCAGTACTTC. It codes for CASSSRRTAGLKGETQYF. Supplemented by the reference TRBV28 and TRBJ2-5 proteins around the CDR3, the complete variable domain is DVKVTQSSRYLVKRTGEKVFLECVQDMDHENMFWYRQDPGLGLRLIYFSYDVKMKEKGDIPEGYSVSREKKERFSLILESASTNQTSMYLCASSSRRTAGLKGETQYFGPGTRLLVL.